The 18 T cell receptor beta chains below all came from one sample that was sequenced in a study of T cells in narcolepsy. Measured with immunoSEQ multiplex PCR; TCRdb has only the in-frame clones, and not every one. Of some 22,000 clones in the sample, over 75% were seen once. Material for sequencing was memory (CD45RA-) CD4+ T cells from blood. These TCRs come from a human donor in good health.

V usage is TRBV9 and J usage is TRBJ2-2; unclear D gene. CDR1 is SGDLS and CDR2 is YYNGEE in the germline V gene. This CDR3 region has 12 residues. The V gene lost 0 bases and the J gene lost 7 bases, with 4 bases spanning the gap. This CDR3 is CASSVGGGELFF. The DNA of the CDR3 is TGTGCCAGCAGCGTAGGGGGCGGGGAGCTGTTTTTT.

This clone was detected only once. The chain combines TRBV15 with TRBJ2-1; 15 positions agree with TRBD2. The germline V gene encodes CDR1 LNHNV and CDR2 YYDKDF (reference sequence). V shed 3 bases, J shed 9 bases, and the junction held 6 bases outside the gene matches. There are 16 residues in the CDR3. CDR3 sequence (DNA): TGTGCCACCAGCAGCGGACTAGCGGGAGGGCCGAGTGAGCAGTTCTTC. This encodes CATSSGLAGGPSEQFF.

The chain couples TRBV5-1 to TRBJ2-7, with 11 bases identical to TRBD1. V trimming: 4 bases; J trimming: 6 bases; junction bases outside the gene matches: 9. Germline V CDR1 and CDR2: SGHRS, YFSETQ. This CDR3 contains 15 residues. The CDR3 region has the DNA TGCGCCAGCAGCCCCGCCGGGACAGGGGGTTCCGAGCAGTACTTC. Translation gives CASSPAGTGGSEQYF.

The CDR3 DNA is TGTGCCAGCAGTGAAGGAGCGGGGCGCCAAAACAATGAGCAGTTCTTC. Residues: CASSEGAGRQNNEQFF. The chain uses TRBV2 and TRBJ2-1; 7 bases align to TRBD2. Germline trimming cut 1 base from V and 5 bases from J; bases unmatched to any gene: 8. The germline gives CDR1 SNHLY, CDR2 FYNNEI. The CDR3 length is 16 residues.

The CDR3 sequence: CSAADPNEQFF. The CDR3 bases are TGCAGTGCCGCAGACCCCAATGAGCAGTTCTTC. The V gene is TRBV20-1, the J gene TRBJ2-1; D uncertain. CDR1 and CDR2 (germline): DFQATT, SNEGSKA (reference sequence). V dropped 6 bases and J dropped 6 bases, with 9 bases sitting between them. The CDR3 is 11 residues long.

This sequence joins TRBV5-1 and TRBJ2-5; TRBD1 aligns across 8 bases. The germline gives CDR1 SGHRS, CDR2 YFSETQ. The ends lost 1 base at V and 5 bases at J; junction bases unmatched: 10. The CDR3 is 16 amino acids. The CDR3: CASSLTGAGGGETQYF. The CDR3 DNA follows: TGCGCCAGCAGCTTGACGGGGGCAGGGGGCGGGGAGACCCAGTACTTC.

Turning to this clone: At the DNA level, this CDR3 is encoded by other sequences in the same sample as well. CDR3 loop: CASSLGQGAGANVLTF. The CDR3 DNA is TGCGCCAGCAGCTTGGGGCAGGGGGCGGGGGCCAACGTCCTGACTTTC. J is TRBJ2-6 and V is TRBV5-1; 8 nucleotides line up with TRBD1. Germline V gene data show CDR1 as SGHRS and CDR2 as YFSETQ. With V trimmed by 0 bases and J by 4 bases, 3 bases remained unmatched. The CDR3 has 16 amino acids.

The rearrangement uses TRBV19 and TRBJ1-2; 11 positions match TRBD1. Germline V gene sequence: CDR1 LNHDA, CDR2 SQIVND (reference sequence). The J segment lost 8 bases and the V segment lost 7 bases, leaving 15 bases of the junction unmatched. This CDR3 spans 16 amino acids. CDR3 in amino acids: CASTPPGQGAKRGYTF. The CDR3 coding sequence is TGTGCCAGTACCCCACCTGGACAGGGGGCAAAAAGAGGCTACACCTTC.

A note on this clone: One end of the junction fails to match germline, which may point to a read error. V is TRBV7-7 and J is TRBJ2-3; perhaps TRBD2 as D (5 bases). This CDR3 comprises 15 residues. Germline V CDR1 and CDR2: SSHAT, FNYEAQ (reference sequence). As DNA, the CDR3 is TGTGCTAGCAGCTCGACGACGGGAAGCACAGATACGCAGTATTTT. Translated, it gives CASSSTTGSTDTQYF.

The chain recombines TRBV5-6 with TRBJ2-7; 10 bases are shared with TRBD2. The germline gives CDR1 SGHDT, CDR2 YYEEEE. V lost 3 bases to trimming and J lost 7 bases; unmatched junction nucleotides: 10. This CDR3 comprises 15 residues. For the CDR3, the DNA is TGTGCCAGCAGCTGGGGACTAGCGTCACTCTCGGAGCAGTACTTC. It translates to CASSWGLASLSEQYF.

The gene calls are TRBV11-1 and TRBJ1-1, with 8 bases aligning to TRBD1. Germline V CDR1 and CDR2: SGHAT, FQDESV (reference sequence). V shed 4 bases, J shed 4 bases, and the junction held 2 bases outside the gene matches. The CDR3 is made up of 13 amino acids. For the CDR3, the DNA is TGTGCCAGCAGCTCACAGGGGGTCACTGAAGCTTTCTTT. Protein: CASSSQGVTEAFF.

The V and J genes are TRBV2 and TRBJ2-1, with 9 bases lining up with TRBD2. Trimming at V came to 0 bases and at J to 5 bases, leaving 2 bases not matched to a gene. Germline loops: CDR1 SNHLY, CDR2 FYNNEI. The CDR3 consists of 15 residues. The CDR3 DNA sequence: TGTGCCAGCAGTGAAGCGCGACTAGCGGACAATGAGCAGTTCTTC. Protein sequence: CASSEARLADNEQFF.

The V and J genes are TRBV9 and TRBJ1-1; D perhaps matches TRBD1 (6 bases). The V gene's germline CDR1 is SGDLS and CDR2 YYNGEE. The CDR3 runs to 14 residues. Trimming pared 5 bases from V and 5 bases from J, leaving 16 bases between. CDR3 amino acids: CASSETGTTTEAFF. CDR3 coding DNA: TGTGCCAGCAGTGAAACAGGGACCACTACTGAAGCTTTCTTT.

The V call is TRBV28, the J call TRBJ2-7; D gene ambiguous. The CDR3 runs to 11 residues. The V and J ends lost 5 bases and 1 base respectively, with 3 bases between them. The V gene's germline CDR1 is MDHEN and CDR2 SYDVKM. The chain's CDR3 is CASSVSYEQYF. DNA of the CDR3: TGTGCCAGCAGTGTATCCTACGAGCAGTACTTC.

The gene calls are TRBV16 and TRBJ1-2; the D gene is possibly TRBD1 (5 bases). CDR1 is KGHSY, CDR2 FQNENV, per germline. Trimming left V 0 bases short and J 1 base short, with 6 bases between. This CDR3 has 14 amino acids. The CDR3 nucleotides read TGTGCCAGCAGCCAATCGACAGTTAACTATGGCTACACCTTC. Protein: CASSQSTVNYGYTF.

The rearrangement uses TRBV5-4 and TRBJ2-3; TRBD2 matches 9 bases. The CDR3 runs 17 residues. CDR1 and CDR2 (germline): SGHNT, YYREEE (reference sequence). Unmatched junction bases numbered 7, after V lost 0 bases and J lost 2 bases. The DNA of the CDR3 is TGTGCCAGCAGCTTGGTGACTAGCGGTGATTTCACAGATACGCAGTATTTT. It translates to CASSLVTSGDFTDTQYF.

The rearrangement joins TRBV7-9 to TRBJ2-5; no clear D. V dropped 8 bases and J dropped 5 bases, with 12 bases sitting between them. CDR3 size: 12 residues. From germline, CDR1 is SEHNR and CDR2 FQNEAQ (reference sequence). CDR3 in DNA: TGTGCCAGCGCCGGTGATGGGGAGACCCAGTACTTC. This encodes CASAGDGETQYF.

The chain links TRBV7-2 to TRBJ2-7, with 7 bases aligning to TRBD2. The germline gives CDR1 SGHTA, CDR2 FQGNSA. J gave up 2 bases and V 5 bases, and 3 bases lay outside the gene matches. The CDR3 has 13 residues. The CDR3 spells CASSLGTTYEQYF. The CDR3 coding sequence is TGTGCCAGCAGCCTTGGGACTACCTACGAGCAGTACTTC.